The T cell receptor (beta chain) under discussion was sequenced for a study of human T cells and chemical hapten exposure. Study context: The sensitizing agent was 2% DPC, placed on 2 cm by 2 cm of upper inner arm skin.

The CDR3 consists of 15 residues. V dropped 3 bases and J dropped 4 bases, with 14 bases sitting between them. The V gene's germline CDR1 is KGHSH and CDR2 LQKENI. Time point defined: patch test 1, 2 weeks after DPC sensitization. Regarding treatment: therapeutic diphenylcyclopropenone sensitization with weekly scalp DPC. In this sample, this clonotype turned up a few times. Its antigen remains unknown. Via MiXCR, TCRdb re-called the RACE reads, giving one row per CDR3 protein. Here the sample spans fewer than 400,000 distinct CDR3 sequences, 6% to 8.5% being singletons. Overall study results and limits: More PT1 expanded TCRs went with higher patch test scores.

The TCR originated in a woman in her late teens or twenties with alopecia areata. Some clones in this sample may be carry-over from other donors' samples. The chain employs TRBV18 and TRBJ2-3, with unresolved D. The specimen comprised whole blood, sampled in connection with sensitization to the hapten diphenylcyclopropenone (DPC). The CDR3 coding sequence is TGTGCCAGCTCACCGTCCAACGGGTTTGCAGATACGCAGTATTTT. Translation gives CASSPSNGFADTQYF.